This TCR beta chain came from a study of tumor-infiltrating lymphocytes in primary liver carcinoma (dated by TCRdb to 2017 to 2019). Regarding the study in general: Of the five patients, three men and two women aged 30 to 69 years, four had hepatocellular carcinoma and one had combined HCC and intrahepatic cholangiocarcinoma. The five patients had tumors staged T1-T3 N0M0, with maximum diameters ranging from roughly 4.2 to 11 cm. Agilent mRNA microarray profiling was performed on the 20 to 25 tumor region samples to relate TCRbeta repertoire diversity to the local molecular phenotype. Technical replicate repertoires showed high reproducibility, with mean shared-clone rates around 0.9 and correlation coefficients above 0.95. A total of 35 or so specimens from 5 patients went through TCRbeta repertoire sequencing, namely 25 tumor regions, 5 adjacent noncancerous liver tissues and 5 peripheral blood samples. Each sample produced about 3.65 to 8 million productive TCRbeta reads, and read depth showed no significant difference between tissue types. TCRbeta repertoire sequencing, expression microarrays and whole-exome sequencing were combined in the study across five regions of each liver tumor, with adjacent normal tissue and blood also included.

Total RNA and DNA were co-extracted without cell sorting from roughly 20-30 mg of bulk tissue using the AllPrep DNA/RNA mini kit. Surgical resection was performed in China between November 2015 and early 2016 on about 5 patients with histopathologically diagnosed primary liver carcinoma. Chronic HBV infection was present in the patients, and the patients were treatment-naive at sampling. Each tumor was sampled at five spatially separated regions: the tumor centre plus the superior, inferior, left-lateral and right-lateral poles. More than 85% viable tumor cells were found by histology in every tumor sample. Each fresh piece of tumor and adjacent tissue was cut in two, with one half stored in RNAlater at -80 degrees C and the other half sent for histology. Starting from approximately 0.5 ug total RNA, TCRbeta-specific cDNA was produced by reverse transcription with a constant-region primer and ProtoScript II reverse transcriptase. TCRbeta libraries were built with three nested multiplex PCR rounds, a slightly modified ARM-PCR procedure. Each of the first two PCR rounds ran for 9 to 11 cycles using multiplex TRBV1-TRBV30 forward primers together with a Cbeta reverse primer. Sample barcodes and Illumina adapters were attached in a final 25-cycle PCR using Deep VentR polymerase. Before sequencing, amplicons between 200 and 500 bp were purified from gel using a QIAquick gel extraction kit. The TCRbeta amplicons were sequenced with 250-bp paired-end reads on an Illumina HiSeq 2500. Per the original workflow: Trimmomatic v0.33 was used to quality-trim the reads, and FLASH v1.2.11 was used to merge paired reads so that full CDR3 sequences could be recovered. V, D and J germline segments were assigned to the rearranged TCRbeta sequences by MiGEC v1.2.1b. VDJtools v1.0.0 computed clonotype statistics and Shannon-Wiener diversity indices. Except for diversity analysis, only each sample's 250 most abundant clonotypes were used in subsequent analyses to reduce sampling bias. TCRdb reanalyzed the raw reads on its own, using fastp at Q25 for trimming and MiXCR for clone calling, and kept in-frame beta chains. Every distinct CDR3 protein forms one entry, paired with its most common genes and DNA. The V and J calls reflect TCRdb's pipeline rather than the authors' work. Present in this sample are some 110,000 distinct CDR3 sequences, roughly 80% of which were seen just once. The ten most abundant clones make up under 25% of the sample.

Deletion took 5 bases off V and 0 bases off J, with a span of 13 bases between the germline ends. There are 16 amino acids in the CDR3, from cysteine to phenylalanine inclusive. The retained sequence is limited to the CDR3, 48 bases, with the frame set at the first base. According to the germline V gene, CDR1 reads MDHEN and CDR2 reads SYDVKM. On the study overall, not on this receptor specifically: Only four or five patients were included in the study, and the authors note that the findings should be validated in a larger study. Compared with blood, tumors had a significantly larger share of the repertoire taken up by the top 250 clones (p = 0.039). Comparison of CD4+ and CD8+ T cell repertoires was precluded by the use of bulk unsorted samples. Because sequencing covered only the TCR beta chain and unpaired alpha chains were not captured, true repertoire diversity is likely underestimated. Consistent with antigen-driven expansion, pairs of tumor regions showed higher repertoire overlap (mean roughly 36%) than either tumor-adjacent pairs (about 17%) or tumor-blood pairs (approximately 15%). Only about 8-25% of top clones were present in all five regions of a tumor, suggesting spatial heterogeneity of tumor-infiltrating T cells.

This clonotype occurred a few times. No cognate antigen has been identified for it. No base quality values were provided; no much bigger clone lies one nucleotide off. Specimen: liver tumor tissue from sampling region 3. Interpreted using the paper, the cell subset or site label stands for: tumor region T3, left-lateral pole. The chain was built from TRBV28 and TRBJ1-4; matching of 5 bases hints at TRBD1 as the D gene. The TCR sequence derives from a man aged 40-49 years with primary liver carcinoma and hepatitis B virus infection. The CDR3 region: CASSLQTASTNEKLFF. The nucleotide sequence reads TGTGCCAGCAGTCTTCAGACAGCATCAACTAATGAAAAACTGTTTTTT.